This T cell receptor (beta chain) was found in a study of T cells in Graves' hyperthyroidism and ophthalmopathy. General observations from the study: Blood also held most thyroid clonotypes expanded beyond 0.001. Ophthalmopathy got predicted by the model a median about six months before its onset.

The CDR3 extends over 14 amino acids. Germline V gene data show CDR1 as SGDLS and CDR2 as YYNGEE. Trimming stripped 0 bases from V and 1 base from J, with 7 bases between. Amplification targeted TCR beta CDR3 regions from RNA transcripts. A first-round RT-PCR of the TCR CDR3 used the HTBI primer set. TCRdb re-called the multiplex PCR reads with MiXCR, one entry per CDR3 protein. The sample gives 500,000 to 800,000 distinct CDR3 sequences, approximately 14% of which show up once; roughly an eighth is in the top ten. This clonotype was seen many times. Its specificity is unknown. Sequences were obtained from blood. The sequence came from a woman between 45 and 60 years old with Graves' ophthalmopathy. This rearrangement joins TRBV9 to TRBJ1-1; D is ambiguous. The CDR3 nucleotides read TGTGCCAGCAGCGTAGAACTGGGGAACACTGAAGCTTTCTTT. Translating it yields CASSVELGNTEAFF.